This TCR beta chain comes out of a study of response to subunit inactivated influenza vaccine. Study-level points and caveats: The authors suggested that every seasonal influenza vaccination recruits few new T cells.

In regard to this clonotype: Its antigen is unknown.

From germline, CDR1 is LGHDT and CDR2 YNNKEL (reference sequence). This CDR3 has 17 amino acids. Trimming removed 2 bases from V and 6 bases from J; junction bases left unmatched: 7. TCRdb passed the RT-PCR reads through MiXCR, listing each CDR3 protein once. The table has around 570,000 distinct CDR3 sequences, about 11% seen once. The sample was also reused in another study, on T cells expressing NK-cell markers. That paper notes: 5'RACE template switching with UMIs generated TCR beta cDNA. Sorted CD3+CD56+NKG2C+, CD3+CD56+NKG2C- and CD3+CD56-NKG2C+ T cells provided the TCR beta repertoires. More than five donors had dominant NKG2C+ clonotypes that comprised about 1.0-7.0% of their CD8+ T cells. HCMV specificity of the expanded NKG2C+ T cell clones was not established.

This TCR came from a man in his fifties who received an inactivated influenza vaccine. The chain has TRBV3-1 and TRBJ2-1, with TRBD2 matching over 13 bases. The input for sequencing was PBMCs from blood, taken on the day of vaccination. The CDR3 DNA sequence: TGTGCCAGCAGCCAACGGACTAGCGGGAGTTACTTCAATGAGCAGTTCTTC. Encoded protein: CASSQRTSGSYFNEQFF.